Following are 21 T cell receptor beta chains from one sample sequenced in a study of cytomegalovirus exposure and HLA in healthy donors. A multiplex PCR was run with 60 Vbeta primers and 13 Jbeta primers. Assay used: immunoSEQ multiplex PCR; TCRdb lists only in-frame clones, some missing. The sample contains about 200,000 clones, about 85% of which appear only once. Sample: PBMCs. These receptors were obtained from a male donor in good health and CMV-seropositive.

The chain carries TRBV6-5 and TRBJ2-5; perhaps TRBD1 as D (5 bases). Looked up from germline, CDR1 is MNHEY and CDR2 is SVGAGI. The length of the CDR3 is 12 residues. Trimming pared 6 bases from V and 1 base from J, leaving 6 bases between. The CDR3 DNA reads TGTGCCAGCAGAAGGGGCCAAGAGACCCAGTACTTC. This encodes CASRRGQETQYF.

The chain carries TRBV6-4 and TRBJ2-5; no reliable D call. CDR3 length: 14 residues. Germline CDR1 MRHNA, CDR2 SNTAGT. V dropped 7 bases and J dropped 5 bases, with 17 bases sitting between them. CDR3: CASTHGDDVETQYF. Here the CDR3 DNA reads TGTGCCAGCACCCACGGAGATGATGTGGAGACCCAGTACTTC.

This clone was picked up a small number of times. The CDR3 bases are TGTGCCAGCAGCCTTCAGGATCGTGGCACAGATACGCAGTATTTT. Residues: CASSLQDRGTDTQYF. The chain joins TRBV9 to TRBJ2-3; D uncertain. The V gene lost 4 bases and the J gene lost 1 base, with 13 bases spanning the gap. Looked up from germline, CDR1 is SGDLS and CDR2 is YYNGEE. This CDR3 contains 15 residues.

V and J are TRBV7-2 and TRBJ2-5; 7 bases fit TRBD1. The CDR3 totals 14 residues. The V and J ends lost 3 bases and 3 bases, in that order; junction bases with no gene match: 4. Germline V CDR1 and CDR2: SGHTA, FQGNSA. The CDR3 DNA sequence: TGTGCCAGCAGCTTTGACAGGGTGAAAGAGACCCAGTACTTC. It codes for CASSFDRVKETQYF.

The rearrangement uses TRBV6-5 and TRBJ1-1; perhaps TRBD1 as D (5 bases). This CDR3 is 15 amino acids long. Trimming stripped 6 bases from V and 0 bases from J, with 14 bases between. CDR1 and CDR2 (germline): MNHEY, SVGAGI. Written as DNA, the CDR3 is TGTGCCAGCAGCTTCGGGGGAAATATGAACACTGAAGCTTTCTTT. Translated, it gives CASSFGGNMNTEAFF.

This sequence joins TRBV6-5 and TRBJ2-5; possibly TRBD2 for D (6 bases). The V gene lost 4 bases and the J gene lost 7 bases, with 16 bases spanning the gap. Germline values: CDR1 MNHEY, CDR2 SVGAGI. The CDR3 loop spans 14 amino acids. The CDR3 coding sequence is TGTGCCAGCAGTTGGGGACTCCGGAGGAGGACCCAGTACTTC. Its translation: CASSWGLRRRTQYF.

This clone was recorded only once. This chain connects TRBV19 to TRBJ1-1, with TRBD1 matching 7 bases. Germline CDR1 LNHDA, CDR2 SQIVND (reference sequence). Losses at the gene ends were 6 bases for V and 10 bases for J; bases not matched to a gene: 8. CDR3 length: 12 residues. CDR3 sequence reads: CASSLIQGTAFF. In DNA, the CDR3 is TGTGCCAGTAGCCTAATACAGGGGACAGCTTTCTTT.

The J gene is TRBJ2-3, the V gene TRBV30; 7 bases map to TRBD1. Trimming at V came to 5 bases and at J to 6 bases, leaving 17 bases not matched to a gene. CDR1 is GTSNPN and CDR2 is SVGIG in the germline V gene (reference sequence). The CDR3 contains 16 residues. The CDR3 DNA reads as TGTGCCTGGGGGGAAGGAGCAGGGGGTTTTCGGGATACGCAGTATTTT. This codes for CAWGEGAGGFRDTQYF.

V and J are TRBV5-1 and TRBJ1-3, with D perhaps TRBD1 (5 bases). Germline V gene sequence: CDR1 SGHRS, CDR2 YFSETQ. This CDR3 region has 13 residues. Trimming removed 4 bases from V and 0 bases from J, with 5 bases in between. CDR3 amino acids: CASSDSSGNTIYF. The CDR3 nucleotides read TGCGCCAGCAGCGACAGCTCTGGAAACACCATATATTTT.

The chain joins TRBV11-3 to TRBJ2-7; a possible D gene is TRBD2 (6 bases). Deletions cut 1 base from V and 5 bases from J, with 12 bases between. The CDR3 is 14 amino acids. CDR1 and CDR2 (germline): SGHNT, YENEEA. In nucleotides, the CDR3 is TGTGCCAGCAGCTTAGGTAATAGCGGCAACGAGCAGTACTTC. Translated, it gives CASSLGNSGNEQYF.

The CDR3 DNA sequence: TGTGCCAGTAGTAGGCGAGGGTCTAACACTGAAGCTTTCTTT. Its protein is CASSRRGSNTEAFF. V is TRBV19 and J is TRBJ1-1; D not resolved. The CDR3 extends over 14 amino acids. V was cut by 4 bases and J by 2 bases, with 11 bases left in between. Looked up from germline, CDR1 is LNHDA and CDR2 is SQIVND (reference sequence).

This clone was counted once. This chain joins TRBV11-1 and TRBJ1-1, with a possible D match to TRBD1 (5 bases). The CDR3 length is 14 residues. The ends were cut back, 6 bases at V and 0 bases at J, with 11 bases in the middle. Germline loops: CDR1 SGHAT, CDR2 FQDESV (reference sequence). In DNA, the CDR3 is TGTGCCAGCAGGGGGAAGGGGTTGAACACTGAAGCTTTCTTT. This translates into CASRGKGLNTEAFF.

Here the CDR3 reads CASSWRASGNTIYF. CDR3 DNA: TGTGCCAGCAGTTGGCGGGCATCTGGAAACACCATATATTTT. The rearrangement joins TRBV28 to TRBJ1-3, with D unresolved. Germline V gives CDR1 MDHEN, CDR2 SYDVKM. The ends were cut back, 4 bases at V and 1 base at J, with 8 bases in the middle. This CDR3 has 14 residues.

The V gene is TRBV5-6, the J gene TRBJ2-7; 11 bases match TRBD2. The junction had 3 bases not matched to a gene; V was cut back by 4 bases and J by 6 bases. Germline CDR1 and CDR2: SGHDT and YYEEEE. CDR3 length: 13 amino acids. The chain's CDR3 is CASSTGLAGEQYF. The CDR3 DNA follows: TGTGCCAGCAGCACTGGACTAGCGGGCGAGCAGTACTTC.

This sequence joins TRBV4-1 and TRBJ1-5, with no clear D. This CDR3 contains 15 residues. Germline V gives CDR1 MGHRA, CDR2 YSYEKL. With 0 bases removed from V and 1 base from J, the gap between germline ends came to 7 bases. The CDR3 sequence: CASSQDSTSNQPQHF. In nucleotides, the CDR3 is TGCGCCAGCAGCCAAGACAGTACGAGCAATCAGCCCCAGCATTTT.

The J gene is TRBJ2-2, the V gene TRBV11-2, with 11 bases lining up with TRBD1. The CDR3 is 16 amino acids. The germline V gene has CDR1 SGHAT and CDR2 FQNNGV. Trimming at V came to 5 bases and at J to 4 bases, leaving 6 bases not matched to a gene. CDR3 sequence reads: CASSRDRGMITGELFF. The CDR3 coding sequence is TGTGCCAGCAGCCGGGACAGGGGGATGATCACCGGGGAGCTGTTTTTT.

This clone turned up a few times. This sequence joins TRBV11-2 and TRBJ2-2; the D gene is possibly TRBD2 (5 bases). CDR1 and CDR2 from the germline V gene are SGHAT and FQNNGV. This CDR3 is 14 amino acids long. V lost 2 bases and J lost 5, with 9 bases in between. DNA of the CDR3: TGTGCCAGCAGCTTAAATGGGAGAACCGGGGAGCTGTTTTTT. It yields the protein CASSLNGRTGELFF.

The chain combines TRBV23-1 with TRBJ1-4; the D is unclear. TRBV23-1 is sorted into the ORF group, with uncertain function. V lost 0 bases, J lost 4 bases, and 12 bases lay in between. The CDR3 consists of 16 residues. CDR3 bases: TGCGCCAGCAGTCAATCGAGGCAGTCGATTAATGAAAAACTGTTTTTT. Translated: CASSQSRQSINEKLFF.

V gene TRBV5-4 combines with J gene TRBJ2-2; TRBD2 matches 13 bases. Germline loops: CDR1 SGHNT, CDR2 YYREEE (reference sequence). V lost 4 bases to trimming and J lost 4 bases; unmatched junction nucleotides: 7. This CDR3 region has 17 residues. Here the CDR3 DNA reads TGTGCCAGCAGCAGCCCGGGACTAGCGGGGTTCACCGGGGAGCTGTTTTTT. Protein: CASSSPGLAGFTGELFF.

This chain joins TRBV7-9 and TRBJ2-5, with D possibly TRBD1 on 6 matching bases. The J call may be incorrect, as the DNA end agrees better with TRBJ2-7. The CDR3 consists of 14 residues. Germline V gene data show CDR1 as SEHNR and CDR2 as FQNEAQ (reference sequence). The CDR3, as DNA: TGTGCCAGCAGCTTAGGGGGACACCCTTACGAGCAGTACTTC. This sequence encodes CASSLGGHPYEQYF.

This rearrangement joins TRBV10-3 to TRBJ2-5; 10 bases fit TRBD1. J gave up 3 bases and V 6 bases, and 4 bases lay outside the gene matches. Germline V gene lookup returns CDR1 ENHRY and CDR2 SYGVKD. This CDR3 spans 14 amino acids. This CDR3 is CAIRDGQGEETQYF. CDR3 sequence (DNA): TGTGCCATCAGGGACGGACAGGGGGAAGAGACCCAGTACTTC.